This T cell receptor (beta chain) appears in the sequencing data of a study of OX40 agonist ivuxolimab in advanced cancers. This CDR3 is built from 16 residues. Germline values: CDR1 MGHRA, CDR2 YSYEKL. V was trimmed by 2 bases and J by 2 bases, leaving 15 bases between them. Measured with immunoSEQ multiplex PCR; TCRdb has only the in-frame clones, and not every one. The sample has tens of thousands of clones; 77% are singletons. In its sample, this clone is medium-sized (0.01 to 0.1%). The source is an adult with an advanced solid tumor such as melanoma, head and neck, liver or kidney cancer. The V call is TRBV4-1, the J call TRBJ1-2, with D perhaps TRBD1 (5 bases). The source material was CD4+ or CD8+ T cells sorted from blood, sampled in a trial of the OX40 agonist ivuxolimab. This CDR3 reads CASSQRGGRANYGYTF. CDR3 nucleotide sequence: TGCGCCAGCAGCCAAAGAGGTGGCAGGGCGAACTATGGCTACACCTTC.